Following are 12 T cell receptor beta chains from one sample sequenced in a study of tumor and adjacent non-tumor tissue in lung cancer. No cell sorting was done before RNA was extracted from the tissue. Distant lung tissue was collected more than 3 cm away from the tumor edge. The library came from three nested PCR rounds adapted from ARM-PCR protocols. MiXCR, run by TCRdb on the multiplex PCR reads, gives a single entry per CDR3 protein. Here the sample spans about 98,000 distinct CDR3 sequences, about 80% being singletons. Input material: distant non-tumor lung tissue. These TCRs come from a man in his fifties or sixties with small cell lung cancer.

With respect to this clonotype: One end of the junction is discordant with germline, which a read error may explain. J is TRBJ2-1 and V is TRBV11-3; unclear D gene. The germline V gene encodes CDR1 SGHNT and CDR2 YENEEA. This CDR3 spans 12 amino acids. The CDR3, as DNA: TGTGTCAGCAGCTTAGTGACATATGAGCAGTTCTTC. It encodes CVSSLVTYEQFF.

This clonotype was counted once. Sequence at one end of the junction differs from germline and may be a read error. The V and J genes are TRBV11-3 and TRBJ1-5; D gene unclear. The CDR3 contains 13 residues. The germline V gene encodes CDR1 SGHNT and CDR2 YENEEA. The CDR3 is CASSPRRDQAQHF. CDR3 DNA sequence: TGTGCCAGCAGCCCCCGGAGGGATCAGGCCCAGCATTTT.

In regard to this clonotype: A read error may produce the germline difference seen at one junction end. The J gene is TRBJ1-5, the V gene TRBV6-8; D ambiguous. This CDR3 has 16 residues. Germline assignment: CDR1 MNHGY and CDR2 SAAAGT. The CDR3 region has the DNA TGTGCCAGCAGCCGACGCGCCATCGGCGGCAATCAGTCCCAGCATTTT. Its protein product is CASSRRAIGGNQSQHF.

Note on this clonotype: One junction end disagrees with the germline gene, perhaps due to a read error. V is TRBV29-1 and J is TRBJ2-7, with 7 bases fitting TRBD2. The CDR3 runs to 13 residues. Per the germline V gene, CDR1 is SQVTM and CDR2 is ANQGSEA. The CDR3 coding sequence is TGCGGCGTTTCGTCCGGAACTAGCGAGGAGCAGTACTTC. Translation: CGVSSGTSEEQYF.

To note about this clonotype: Because the CDR3 is missing its conserved closing phenylalanine or tryptophan, this is likely a read error. The V call is TRBV12-3 or TRBV12-4, the J call TRBJ1-2; TRBD1 might be the D (5 bases). The CDR3 sequence is 13 residues long. The V end lost 8 bases, the J end lost 8 bases, and 18 bases lay between the germline ends. The CDR3 region is CASGAGWEAGYTI. In DNA, the CDR3 is TGTGCCAGCGGGGCCGGCTGGGAGGCGGGCTACACCATC.

Concerning this clonotype itself: A much larger clone lies a single base off, so this may be a read error. This chain connects TRBV21-1 to TRBJ2-3. TRBV21-1 is annotated as a pseudogene. This CDR3 has 17 residues. The CDR3 reads CASSKVKATSSTDTQYF. In DNA form, the CDR3 reads TGTGCCAGCAGCAAAGTAAAAGCCACCTCTAGCACAGATACGCAGTATTTT.

This clonotype was observed a single time. The CDR3 carries no conserved terminal phenylalanine or tryptophan, so it likely arises from a read error. Because the CDR3's place on the DNA is in doubt, the DNA is left out and the CDR3 is given as listed by TCRdb. This chain links TRBV29-1 with TRBJ2-2; the table's D call, TRBD1, has no DNA check behind it. CDR1 and CDR2 (germline): SQVTM, ANQGSEA. The CDR3 is 16 amino acids long, termini counted. CDR3 loop: CSALEHSGSNTGELFL.

This clonotype was seen only a few times. This may be a read error: a much more frequent sequence differs by one nucleotide. V and J are TRBV11-2 and TRBJ2-5; 7 nucleotides align to TRBD1. V dropped 3 bases and J dropped 1; count of bases not matched to a gene: 2. The CDR3 consists of 14 residues. The germline gives CDR1 SGHAT, CDR2 FQNNGV. This CDR3 reads CASSFGQVQETQYF. The CDR3 DNA reads TGTGCCAGCAGCTTTGGACAGGTCCAAGAGACCCAGTACTTC. Full variable domain (missing parts from reference TRBV11-2 and TRBJ2-5): EAGVAQSPRYKIIEKRQSVAFWCNPISGHATLYWYQQILGQGPKLLIQFQNNGVVDDSQLPKDRFSAERLKGVDSTLKIQPAKLEDSAVYLCASSFGQVQETQYFGPGTRLLVL.

This clonotype was observed once. Compared with germline, one end of the junction differs, possibly owing to a read error. The chain uses TRBV29-1 and TRBJ1-3, with D perhaps TRBD1 (6 bases). The CDR3 covers 14 residues. In germline, CDR1 is SQVTM, CDR2 ANQGSEA. The CDR3 region is CSVKGGAFGNIIYF. The DNA for the CDR3 is TGCAGCGTTAAAGGGGGGGCGTTTGGAAACATCATATATTTT.

A word on this clonotype: The final CDR3 position lacks the conserved phenylalanine or tryptophan, pointing to a likely read error. V and J are TRBV6-2 or TRBV6-3 and TRBJ1-5; tentatively, D is TRBD1 (6 bases). The CDR3 is made up of 16 amino acids. The germline V gene has CDR1 MNHEY and CDR2 SVGEGT. CDR3: CANSYSASGGSRAQHI. The CDR3 DNA reads TGTGCCAACAGTTACTCGGCCTCGGGGGGCTCCAGGGCCCAGCATATT.

With regard to this clonotype: Since a much larger clone is just one base distant, this may be a read error. The chain employs TRBV29-1 and TRBJ2-1; maybe TRBD2 (5 bases). The CDR3 length is 14 residues. Trimming cost V 5 bases and J 5 bases, with 16 bases left between them. The germline CDR1 and CDR2 sequences are SQVTM and ANQGSEA. CDR3 residues: CSVHTSLWDNEQFF. DNA of the CDR3: TGCAGCGTTCATACTAGTCTTTGGGACAATGAGCAGTTCTTC.

Comments on this clonotype: A read error may explain this, as a much larger clone is one base away. The chain uses TRBV20-1 and TRBJ2-3, with D perhaps matching TRBD1 (5 bases). The ends were cut back, 3 bases at V and 1 base at J, with 20 bases in the middle. The CDR3 length is 17 residues. Germline V gene sequence: CDR1 DFQATT, CDR2 SNEGSKA (reference sequence). Here the CDR3 DNA reads TGCAGTGCTAGTCCGGTACATGGGGCTGGCGGCACAGATACGCAGTATTTT. Amino acids: CSASPVHGAGGTDTQYF.